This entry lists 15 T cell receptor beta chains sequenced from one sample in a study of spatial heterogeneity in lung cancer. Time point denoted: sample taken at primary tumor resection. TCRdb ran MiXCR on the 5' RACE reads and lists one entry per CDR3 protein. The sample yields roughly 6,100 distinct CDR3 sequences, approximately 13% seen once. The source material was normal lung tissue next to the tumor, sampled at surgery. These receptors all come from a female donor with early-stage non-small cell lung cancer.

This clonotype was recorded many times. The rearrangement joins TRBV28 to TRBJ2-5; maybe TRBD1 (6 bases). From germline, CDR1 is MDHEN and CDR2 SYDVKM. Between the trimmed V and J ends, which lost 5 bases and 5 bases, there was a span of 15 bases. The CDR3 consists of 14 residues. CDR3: CASSPLGAGETQYF. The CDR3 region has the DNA TGTGCCAGCAGTCCACTGGGGGCTGGGGAGACCCAGTACTTC.

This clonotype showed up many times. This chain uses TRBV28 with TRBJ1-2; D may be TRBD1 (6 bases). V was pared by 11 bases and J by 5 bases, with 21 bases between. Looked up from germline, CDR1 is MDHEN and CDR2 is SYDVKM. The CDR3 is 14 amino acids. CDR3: CAVPQGSKGYGYTF. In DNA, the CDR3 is TGTGCCGTTCCCCAGGGGTCCAAGGGTTATGGCTACACCTTC.

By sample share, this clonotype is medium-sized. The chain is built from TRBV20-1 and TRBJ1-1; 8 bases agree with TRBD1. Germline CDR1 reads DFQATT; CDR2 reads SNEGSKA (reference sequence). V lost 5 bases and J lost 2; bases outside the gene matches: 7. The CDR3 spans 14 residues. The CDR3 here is CSAGTGRGNTEAFF. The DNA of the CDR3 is TGCAGTGCTGGGACAGGTAGAGGTAACACTGAAGCTTTCTTT.

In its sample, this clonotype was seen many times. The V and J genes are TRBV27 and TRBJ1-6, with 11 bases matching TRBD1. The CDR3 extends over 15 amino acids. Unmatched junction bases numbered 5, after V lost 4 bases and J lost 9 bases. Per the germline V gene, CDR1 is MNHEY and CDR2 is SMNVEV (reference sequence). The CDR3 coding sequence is TGTGCCAGCAGTTATTCAGGGACAGGGGGTTCACCCCTCCACTTT. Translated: CASSYSGTGGSPLHF.

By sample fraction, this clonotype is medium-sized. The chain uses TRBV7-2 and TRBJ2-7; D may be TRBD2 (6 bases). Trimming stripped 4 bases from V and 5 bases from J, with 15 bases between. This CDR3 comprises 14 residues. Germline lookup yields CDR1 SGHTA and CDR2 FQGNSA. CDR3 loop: CASSYRLGSHEQYV. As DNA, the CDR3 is TGTGCCAGCAGCTACCGCCTCGGGAGCCACGAGCAGTACGTC.

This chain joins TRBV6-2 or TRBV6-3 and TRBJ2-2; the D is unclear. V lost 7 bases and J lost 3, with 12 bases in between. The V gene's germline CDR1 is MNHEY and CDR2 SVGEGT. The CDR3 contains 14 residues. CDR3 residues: CASINAWDTGELFF. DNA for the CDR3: TGTGCCAGCATAAACGCCTGGGACACCGGGGAGCTGTTTTTT.

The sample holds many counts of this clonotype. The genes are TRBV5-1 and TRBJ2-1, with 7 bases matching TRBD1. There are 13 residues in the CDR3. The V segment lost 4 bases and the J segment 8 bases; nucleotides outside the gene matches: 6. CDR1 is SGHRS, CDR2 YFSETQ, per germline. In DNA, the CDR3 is TGCGCCAGCAGCCCGGACAGGCCACATGAGCAGTTCTTC. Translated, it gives CASSPDRPHEQFF.

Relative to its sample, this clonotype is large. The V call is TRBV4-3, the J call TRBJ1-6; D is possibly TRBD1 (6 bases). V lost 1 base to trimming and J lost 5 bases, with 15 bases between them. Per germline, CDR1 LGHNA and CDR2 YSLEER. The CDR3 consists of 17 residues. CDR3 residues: CASSQVPEGGNNSPLHF. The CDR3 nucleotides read TGCGCCAGCAGCCAAGTCCCTGAGGGGGGTAATAATTCACCCCTCCACTTT.

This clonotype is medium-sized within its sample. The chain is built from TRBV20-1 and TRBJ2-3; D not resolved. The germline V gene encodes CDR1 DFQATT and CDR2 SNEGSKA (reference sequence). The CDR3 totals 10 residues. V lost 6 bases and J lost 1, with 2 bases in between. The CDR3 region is CSAGTDTQYF. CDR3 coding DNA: TGCAGTGCGGGCACAGATACGCAGTATTTT.

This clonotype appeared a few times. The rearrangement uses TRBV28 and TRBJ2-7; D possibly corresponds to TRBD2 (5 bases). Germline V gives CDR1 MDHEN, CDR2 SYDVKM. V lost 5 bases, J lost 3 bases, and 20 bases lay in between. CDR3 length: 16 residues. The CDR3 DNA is TGTGCCAGCAGTCCCATCGGGGTAGGAGGTCTCTACGAGCAGTACTTC. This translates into CASSPIGVGGLYEQYF.

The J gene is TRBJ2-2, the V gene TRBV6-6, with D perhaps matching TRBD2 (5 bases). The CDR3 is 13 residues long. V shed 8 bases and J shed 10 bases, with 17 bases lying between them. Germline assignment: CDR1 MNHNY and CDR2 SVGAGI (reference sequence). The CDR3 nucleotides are TGTGCCAGCTCCACTGATACCGGGGAGGAGCTGTTTTTT. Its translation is CASSTDTGEELFF.

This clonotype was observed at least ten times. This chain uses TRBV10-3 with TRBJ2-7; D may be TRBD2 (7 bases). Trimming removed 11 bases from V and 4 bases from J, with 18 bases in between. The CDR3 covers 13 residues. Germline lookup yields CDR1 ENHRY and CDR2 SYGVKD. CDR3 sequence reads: CASRGGFGYEQYF. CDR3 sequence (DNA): TGTGCCTCGAGGGGGGGTTTCGGTTACGAGCAGTACTTC.

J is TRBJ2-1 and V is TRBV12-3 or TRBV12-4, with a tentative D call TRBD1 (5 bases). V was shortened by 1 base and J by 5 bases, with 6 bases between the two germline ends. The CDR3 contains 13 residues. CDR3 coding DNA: TGTGCCAGCAGTTTAGGACAGAACAATGAGCAGTTCTTC. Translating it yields CASSLGQNNEQFF.

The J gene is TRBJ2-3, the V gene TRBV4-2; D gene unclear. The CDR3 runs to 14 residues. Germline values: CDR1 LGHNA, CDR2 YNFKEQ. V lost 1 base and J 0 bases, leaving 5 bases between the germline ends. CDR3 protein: CASSQGSSTDTQYF. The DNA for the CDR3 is TGTGCCAGCAGCCAAGGATCTAGCACAGATACGCAGTATTTT.

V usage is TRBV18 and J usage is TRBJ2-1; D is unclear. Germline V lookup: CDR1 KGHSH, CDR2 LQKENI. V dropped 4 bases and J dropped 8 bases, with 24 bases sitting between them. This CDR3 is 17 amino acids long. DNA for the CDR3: TGTGCCAGCTCACTGTTTCCTAGTACCCGAGAAAACGATGAGCAGTTCTTC. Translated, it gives CASSLFPSTRENDEQFF.